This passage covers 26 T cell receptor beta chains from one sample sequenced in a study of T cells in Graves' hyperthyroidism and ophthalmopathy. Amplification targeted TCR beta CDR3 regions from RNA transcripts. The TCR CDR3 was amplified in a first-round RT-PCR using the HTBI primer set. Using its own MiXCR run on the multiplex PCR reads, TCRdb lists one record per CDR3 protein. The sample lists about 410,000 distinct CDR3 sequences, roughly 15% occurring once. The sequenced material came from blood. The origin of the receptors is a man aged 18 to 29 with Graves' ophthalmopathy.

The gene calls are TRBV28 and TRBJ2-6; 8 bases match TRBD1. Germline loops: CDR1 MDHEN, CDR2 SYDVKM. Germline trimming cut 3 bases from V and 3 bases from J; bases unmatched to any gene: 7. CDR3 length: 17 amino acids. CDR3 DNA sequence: TGTGCCAGCAGTTTTCAACTTGGGACAGGTGGGGCCAACGTCCTGACTTTC. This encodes CASSFQLGTGGANVLTF.

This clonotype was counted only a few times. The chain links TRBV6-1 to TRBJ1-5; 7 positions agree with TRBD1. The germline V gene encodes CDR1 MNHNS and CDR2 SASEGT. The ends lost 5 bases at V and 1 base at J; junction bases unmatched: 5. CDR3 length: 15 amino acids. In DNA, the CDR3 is TGTGCCAGCAGTTCCGACAGGGAAAGCAATCAGCCCCAGCATTTT. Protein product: CASSSDRESNQPQHF.

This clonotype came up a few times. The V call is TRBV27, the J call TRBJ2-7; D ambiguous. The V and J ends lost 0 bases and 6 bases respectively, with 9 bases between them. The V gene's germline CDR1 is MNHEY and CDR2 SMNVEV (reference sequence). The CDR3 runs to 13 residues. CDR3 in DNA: TGTGCCAGCAGTTTATCGACCGGGCTCGAGCAGTACTTC. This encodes CASSLSTGLEQYF.

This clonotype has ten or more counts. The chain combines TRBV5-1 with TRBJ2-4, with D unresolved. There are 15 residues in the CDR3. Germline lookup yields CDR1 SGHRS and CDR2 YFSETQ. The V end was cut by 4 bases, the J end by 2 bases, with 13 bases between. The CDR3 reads CASSESSSTKNIQYF. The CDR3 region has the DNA TGCGCCAGCAGCGAGAGTTCCTCAACCAAAAACATTCAGTACTTC.

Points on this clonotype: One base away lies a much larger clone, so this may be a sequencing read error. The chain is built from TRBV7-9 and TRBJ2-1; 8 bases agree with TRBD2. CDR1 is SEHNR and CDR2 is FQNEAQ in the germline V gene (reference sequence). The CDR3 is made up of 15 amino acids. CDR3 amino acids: CASSLSNGGANEQFF. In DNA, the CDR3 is TGCGCCAGCAGCTTGAGTAACGGGGGGGCAAATGAGCAGTTCTTC. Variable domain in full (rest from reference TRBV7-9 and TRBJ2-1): DTGVSQNPRHKITKRGQNVTFRCDPISEHNRLYWYRQTLGQGPEFLTYFQNEAQLEKSRLLSDRFSAERPKGSFSTLEIQRTEQGDSAMYLCASSLSNGGANEQFFGPGTRLTVL.

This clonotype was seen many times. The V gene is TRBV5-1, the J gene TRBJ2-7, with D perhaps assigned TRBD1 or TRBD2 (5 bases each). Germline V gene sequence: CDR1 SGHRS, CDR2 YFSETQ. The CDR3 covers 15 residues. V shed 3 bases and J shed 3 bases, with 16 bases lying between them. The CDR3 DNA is TGCGCCAGCAGCTGGGACGACACAGCCTACTACGAGCAGTACTTC. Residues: CASSWDDTAYYEQYF.

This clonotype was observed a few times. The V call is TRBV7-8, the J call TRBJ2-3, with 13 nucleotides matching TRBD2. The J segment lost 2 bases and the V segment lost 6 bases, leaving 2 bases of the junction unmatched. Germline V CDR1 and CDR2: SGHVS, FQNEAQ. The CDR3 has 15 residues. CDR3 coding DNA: TGTGCCAGCAGGGGACTAGCGGGAATCACAGATACGCAGTATTTT. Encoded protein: CASRGLAGITDTQYF.

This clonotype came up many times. CDR3 in DNA: TGCGCCAGCAGCACCCTAGGACAGACCTACGAGCAGTACTTC. This gives the protein CASSTLGQTYEQYF. This chain links TRBV5-1 with TRBJ2-7, with D possibly being TRBD1 (6 bases). The germline gives CDR1 SGHRS, CDR2 YFSETQ. This CDR3 region has 14 residues. Trimming stripped 4 bases from V and 2 bases from J, with 13 bases between.

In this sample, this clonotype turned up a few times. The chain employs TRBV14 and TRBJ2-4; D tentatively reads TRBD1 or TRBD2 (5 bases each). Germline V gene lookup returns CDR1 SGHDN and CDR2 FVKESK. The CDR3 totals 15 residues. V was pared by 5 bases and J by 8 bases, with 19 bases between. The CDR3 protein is CASSSGPVPGDIQYF. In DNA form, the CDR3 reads TGTGCCAGCAGCTCGGGGCCGGTGCCCGGGGACATTCAGTACTTC.

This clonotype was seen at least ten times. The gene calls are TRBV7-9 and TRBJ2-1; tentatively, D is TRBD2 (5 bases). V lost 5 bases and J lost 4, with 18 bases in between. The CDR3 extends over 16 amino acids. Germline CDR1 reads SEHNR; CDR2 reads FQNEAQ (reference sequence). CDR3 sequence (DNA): TGTGCCAGCAGCCACCCGCGTGGGAGTATGTACAATGAGCAGTTCTTC. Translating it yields CASSHPRGSMYNEQFF.

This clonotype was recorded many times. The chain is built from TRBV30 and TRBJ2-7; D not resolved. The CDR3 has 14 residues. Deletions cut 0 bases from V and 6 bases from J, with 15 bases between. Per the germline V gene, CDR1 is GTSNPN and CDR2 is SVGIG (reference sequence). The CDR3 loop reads CAWSVGSTLGEQYF. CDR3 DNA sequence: TGTGCCTGGAGTGTGGGCTCTACCTTGGGCGAGCAGTACTTC.

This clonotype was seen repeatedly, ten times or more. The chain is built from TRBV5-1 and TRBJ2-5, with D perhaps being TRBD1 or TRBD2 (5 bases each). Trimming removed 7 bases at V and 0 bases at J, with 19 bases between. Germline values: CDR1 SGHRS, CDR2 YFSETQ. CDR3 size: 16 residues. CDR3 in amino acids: CASYRPGREHQETQYF. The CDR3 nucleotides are TGCGCCAGCTACCGGCCCGGCAGGGAGCACCAAGAGACCCAGTACTTC.

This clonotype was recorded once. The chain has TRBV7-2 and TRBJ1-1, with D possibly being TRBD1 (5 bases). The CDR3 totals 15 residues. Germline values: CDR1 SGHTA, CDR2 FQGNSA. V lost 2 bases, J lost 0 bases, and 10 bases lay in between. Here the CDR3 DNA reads TGTGCCAGCAGCTTATACAGGACCATGAACACTGAAGCTTTCTTT. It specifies CASSLYRTMNTEAFF.

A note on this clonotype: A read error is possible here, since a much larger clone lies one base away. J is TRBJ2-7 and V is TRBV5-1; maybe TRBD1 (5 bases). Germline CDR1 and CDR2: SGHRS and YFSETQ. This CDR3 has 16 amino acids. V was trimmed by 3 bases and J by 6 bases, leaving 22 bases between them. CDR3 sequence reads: CASSWTLELEVSEQYF. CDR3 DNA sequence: TGCGCCAGCAGCTGGACACTGGAGCTTGAGGTGTCCGAGCAGTACTTC.

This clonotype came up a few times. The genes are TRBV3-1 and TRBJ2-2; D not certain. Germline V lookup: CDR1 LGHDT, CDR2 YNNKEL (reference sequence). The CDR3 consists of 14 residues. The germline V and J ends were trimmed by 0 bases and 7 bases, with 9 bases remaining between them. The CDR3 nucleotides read TGTGCCAGCAGCCAAGAGGAATGGATCGGGGAGCTGTTTTTT. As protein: CASSQEEWIGELFF.

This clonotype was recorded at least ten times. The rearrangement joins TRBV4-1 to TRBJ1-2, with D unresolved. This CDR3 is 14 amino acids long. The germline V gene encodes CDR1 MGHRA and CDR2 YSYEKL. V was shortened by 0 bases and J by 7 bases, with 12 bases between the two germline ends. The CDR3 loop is CASSQDLGNGGYTF. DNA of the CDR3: TGCGCCAGCAGCCAAGATCTCGGGAACGGTGGCTACACCTTC.

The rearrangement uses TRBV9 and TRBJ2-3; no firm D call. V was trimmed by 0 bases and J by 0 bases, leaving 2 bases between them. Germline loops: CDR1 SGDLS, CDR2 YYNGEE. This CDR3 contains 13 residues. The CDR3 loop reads CASSVASTDTQYF. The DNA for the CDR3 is TGTGCCAGCAGCGTAGCTAGCACAGATACGCAGTATTTT.

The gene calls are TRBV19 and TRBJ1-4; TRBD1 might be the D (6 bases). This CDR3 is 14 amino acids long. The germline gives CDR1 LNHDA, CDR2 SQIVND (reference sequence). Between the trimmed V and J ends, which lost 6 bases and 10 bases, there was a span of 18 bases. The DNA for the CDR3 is TGTGCCAGTAGGCGGGACCCGGGCAGGGGAAAACTGTTTTTT. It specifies CASRRDPGRGKLFF. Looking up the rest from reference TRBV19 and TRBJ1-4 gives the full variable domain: DGGITQSPKYLFRKEGQNVTLSCEQNLNHDAMYWYRQDPGQGLRLIYYSQIVNDFQKGDIAEGYSVSREKKESFPLTVTSAQKNPTAFYLCASRRDPGRGKLFFGSGTQLSVL.

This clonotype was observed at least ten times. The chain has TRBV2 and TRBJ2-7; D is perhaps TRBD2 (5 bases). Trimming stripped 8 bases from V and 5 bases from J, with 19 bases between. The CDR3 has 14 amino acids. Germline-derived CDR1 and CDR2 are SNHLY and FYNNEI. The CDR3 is CASRPLFSDHEQYF. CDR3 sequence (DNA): TGTGCCAGCCGACCCCTCTTTAGCGACCACGAGCAGTACTTC.

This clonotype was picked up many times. CDR3 loop: CSARDQRGGGYEQYF. CDR3 DNA sequence: TGCAGTGCTAGAGATCAGCGGGGAGGAGGATACGAGCAGTACTTC. The chain joins TRBV20-1 to TRBJ2-7; TRBD2 agrees at 7 bases. Per germline, CDR1 DFQATT and CDR2 SNEGSKA (reference sequence). V was clipped by 0 bases and J by 4 bases; unmatched bases: 9. There are 15 residues in the CDR3.

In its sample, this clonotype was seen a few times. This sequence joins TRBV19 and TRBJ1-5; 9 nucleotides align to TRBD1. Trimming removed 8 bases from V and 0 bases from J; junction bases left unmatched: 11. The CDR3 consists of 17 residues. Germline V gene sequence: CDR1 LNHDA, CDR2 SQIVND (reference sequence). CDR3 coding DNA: TGTGCCAGTGGCCCCGGGACAGGGCGATATAGCAATCAGCCCCAGCATTTT. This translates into CASGPGTGRYSNQPQHF.

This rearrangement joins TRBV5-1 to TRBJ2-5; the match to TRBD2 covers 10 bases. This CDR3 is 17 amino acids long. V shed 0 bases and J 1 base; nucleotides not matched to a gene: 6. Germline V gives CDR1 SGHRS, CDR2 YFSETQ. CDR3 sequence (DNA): TGCGCCAGCAGCTTGGGCCTAGCGGGGGCGCTCCAAGAGACCCAGTACTTC. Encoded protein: CASSLGLAGALQETQYF.

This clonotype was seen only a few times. The CDR3 reads CASSESAAYEQYF. CDR3 DNA: TGTGCCAGCAGTGAATCAGCTGCCTACGAGCAGTACTTC. V usage is TRBV2 and J usage is TRBJ2-7; D call uncertain. The length of the CDR3 is 13 residues. Deletions cut 2 bases from V and 2 bases from J, with 7 bases between. The germline V gene encodes CDR1 SNHLY and CDR2 FYNNEI.

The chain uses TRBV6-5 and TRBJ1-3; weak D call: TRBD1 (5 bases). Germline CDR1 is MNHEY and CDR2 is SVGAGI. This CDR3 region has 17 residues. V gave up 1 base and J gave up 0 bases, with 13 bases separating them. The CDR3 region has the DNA TGTGCCAGCAGTTACTTTGGGGACTTGAGCTCTGGAAACACCATATATTTT. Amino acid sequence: CASSYFGDLSSGNTIYF.

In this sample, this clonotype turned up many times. CDR3 sequence: CSARDWGGHTYNEQFF. The CDR3, as DNA: TGCAGTGCTAGGGACTGGGGGGGCCATACCTACAATGAGCAGTTCTTC. This rearrangement joins TRBV20-1 to TRBJ2-1; TRBD2 is a possible D gene (7 bases). Germline-derived CDR1 and CDR2 are DFQATT and SNEGSKA (reference sequence). CDR3 length equals 16 residues. Trimming cost V 3 bases and J 2 bases, with 17 bases left between them.

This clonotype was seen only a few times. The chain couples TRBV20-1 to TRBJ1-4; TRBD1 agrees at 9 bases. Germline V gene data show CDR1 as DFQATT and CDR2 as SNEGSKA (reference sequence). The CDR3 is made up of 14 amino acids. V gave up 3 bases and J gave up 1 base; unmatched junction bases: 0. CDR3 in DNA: TGCAGTGCTAGGGACAGGGGAACTAATGAAAAACTGTTTTTT. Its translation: CSARDRGTNEKLFF.